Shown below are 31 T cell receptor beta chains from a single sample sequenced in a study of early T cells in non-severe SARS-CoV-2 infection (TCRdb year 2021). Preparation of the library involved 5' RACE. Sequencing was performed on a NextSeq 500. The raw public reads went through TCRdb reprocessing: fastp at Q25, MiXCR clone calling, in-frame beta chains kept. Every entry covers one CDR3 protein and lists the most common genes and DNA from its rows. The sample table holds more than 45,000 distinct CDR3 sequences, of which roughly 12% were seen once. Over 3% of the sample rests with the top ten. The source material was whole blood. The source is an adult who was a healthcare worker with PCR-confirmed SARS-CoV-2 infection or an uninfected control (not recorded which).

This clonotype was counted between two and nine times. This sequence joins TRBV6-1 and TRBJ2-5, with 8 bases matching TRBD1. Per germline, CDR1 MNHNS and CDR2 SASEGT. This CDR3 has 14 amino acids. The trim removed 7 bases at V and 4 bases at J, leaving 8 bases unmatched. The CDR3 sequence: CASTLDRGGETQYF. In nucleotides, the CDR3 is TGTGCCAGCACTCTAGACAGGGGAGGAGAGACCCAGTACTTC.

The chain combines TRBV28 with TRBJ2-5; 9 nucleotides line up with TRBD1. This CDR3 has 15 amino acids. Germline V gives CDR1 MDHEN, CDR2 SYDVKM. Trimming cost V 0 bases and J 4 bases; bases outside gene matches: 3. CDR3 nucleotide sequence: TGTGCCAGCAGTTTATGGGGGACAGGGACAGAGACCCAGTACTTC. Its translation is CASSLWGTGTETQYF. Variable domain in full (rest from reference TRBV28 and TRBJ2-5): DVKVTQSSRYLVKRTGEKVFLECVQDMDHENMFWYRQDPGLGLRLIYFSYDVKMKEKGDIPEGYSVSREKKERFSLILESASTNQTSMYLCASSLWGTGTETQYFGPGTRLLVL.

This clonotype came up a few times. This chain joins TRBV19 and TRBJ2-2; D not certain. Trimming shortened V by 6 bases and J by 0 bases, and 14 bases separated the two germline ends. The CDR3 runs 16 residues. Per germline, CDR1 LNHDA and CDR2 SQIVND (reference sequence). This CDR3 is CASRLIGQANTGELFF. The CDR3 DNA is TGTGCCAGTAGGCTGATAGGTCAGGCGAACACCGGGGAGCTGTTTTTT.

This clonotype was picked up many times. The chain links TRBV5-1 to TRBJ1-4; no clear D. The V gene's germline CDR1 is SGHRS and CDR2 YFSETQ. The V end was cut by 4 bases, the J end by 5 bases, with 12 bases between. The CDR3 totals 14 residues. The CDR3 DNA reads TGCGCCAGCAGCACTGAAGGGTTGAATGAAAAACTGTTTTTT. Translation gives CASSTEGLNEKLFF.

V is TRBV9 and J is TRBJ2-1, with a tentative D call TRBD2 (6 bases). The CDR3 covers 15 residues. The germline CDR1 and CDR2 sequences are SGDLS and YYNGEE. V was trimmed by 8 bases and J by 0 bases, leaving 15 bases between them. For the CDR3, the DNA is TGTGCCAGTACTGCCGGACTATCCTCCTACAATGAGCAGTTCTTC. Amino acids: CASTAGLSSYNEQFF.

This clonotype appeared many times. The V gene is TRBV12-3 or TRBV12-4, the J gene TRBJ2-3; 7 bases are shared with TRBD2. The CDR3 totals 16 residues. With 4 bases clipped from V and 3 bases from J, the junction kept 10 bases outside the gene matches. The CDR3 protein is CASSSAGRAFTDTQYF. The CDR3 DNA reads TGTGCCAGCAGTTCGGCTGGGAGGGCCTTTACAGATACGCAGTATTTT.

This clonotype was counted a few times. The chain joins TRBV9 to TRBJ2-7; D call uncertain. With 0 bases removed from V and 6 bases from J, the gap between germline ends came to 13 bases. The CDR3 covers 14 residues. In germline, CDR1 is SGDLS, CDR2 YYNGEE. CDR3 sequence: CASSVAPLDPEQYF. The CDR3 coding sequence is TGTGCCAGCAGCGTAGCACCCCTAGATCCCGAGCAGTACTTC. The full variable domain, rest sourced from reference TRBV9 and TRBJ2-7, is DSGVTQTPKHLITATGQRVTLRCSPRSGDLSVYWYQQSLDQGLQFLIQYYNGEERAKGNILERFSAQQFPDLHSELNLSSLELGDSALYFCASSVAPLDPEQYFGPGTRLTVT.

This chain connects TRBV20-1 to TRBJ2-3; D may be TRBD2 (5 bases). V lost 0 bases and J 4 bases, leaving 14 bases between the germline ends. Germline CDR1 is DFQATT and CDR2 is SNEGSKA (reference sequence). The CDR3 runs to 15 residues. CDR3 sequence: CSARDPRDKADTQYF. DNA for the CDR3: TGCAGTGCTAGAGATCCCCGGGATAAAGCAGATACGCAGTATTTT.

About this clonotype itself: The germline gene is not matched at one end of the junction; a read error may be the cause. The CDR3 region is CTSGTGGFWQYF. The CDR3 DNA reads as TGTACCAGCGGGACAGGGGGTTTTTGGCAGTACTTC. The V and J genes are TRBV28 and TRBJ2-7; 11 nucleotides align to TRBD1. The CDR3 has 12 residues. CDR1 is MDHEN and CDR2 is SYDVKM in the germline V gene.

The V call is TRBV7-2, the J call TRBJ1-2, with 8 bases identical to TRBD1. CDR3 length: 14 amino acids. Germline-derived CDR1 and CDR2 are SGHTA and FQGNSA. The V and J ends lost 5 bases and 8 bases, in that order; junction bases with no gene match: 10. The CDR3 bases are TGTGCCAGCAGCGAACGGGACAGGCTTAGGGGCTACACCTTC. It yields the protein CASSERDRLRGYTF.

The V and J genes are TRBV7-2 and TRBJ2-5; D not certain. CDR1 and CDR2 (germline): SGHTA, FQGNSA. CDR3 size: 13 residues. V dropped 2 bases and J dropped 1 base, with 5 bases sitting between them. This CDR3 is CASSLSVQETQYF. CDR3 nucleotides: TGTGCCAGCAGCTTATCGGTCCAAGAGACCCAGTACTTC.

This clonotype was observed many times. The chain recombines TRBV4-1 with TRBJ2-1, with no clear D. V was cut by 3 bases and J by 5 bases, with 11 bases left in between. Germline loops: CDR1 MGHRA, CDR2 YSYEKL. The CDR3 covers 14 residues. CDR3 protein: CASSHPAGDNEQFF. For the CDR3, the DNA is TGCGCCAGCAGCCACCCGGCCGGAGACAATGAGCAGTTCTTC.

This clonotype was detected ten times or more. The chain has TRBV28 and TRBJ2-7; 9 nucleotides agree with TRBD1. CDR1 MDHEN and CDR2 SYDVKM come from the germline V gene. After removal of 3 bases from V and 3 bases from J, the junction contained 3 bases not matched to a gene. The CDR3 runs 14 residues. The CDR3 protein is CASSFGDRDYEQYF. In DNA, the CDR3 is TGTGCCAGCAGTTTTGGGGACAGGGACTACGAGCAGTACTTC. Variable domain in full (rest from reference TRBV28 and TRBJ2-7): DVKVTQSSRYLVKRTGEKVFLECVQDMDHENMFWYRQDPGLGLRLIYFSYDVKMKEKGDIPEGYSVSREKKERFSLILESASTNQTSMYLCASSFGDRDYEQYFGPGTRLTVT.

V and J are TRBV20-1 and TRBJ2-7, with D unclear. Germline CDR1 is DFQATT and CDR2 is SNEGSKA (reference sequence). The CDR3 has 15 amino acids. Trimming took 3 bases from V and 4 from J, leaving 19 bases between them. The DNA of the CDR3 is TGCAGTGCTAGCCAACGTGGGGTTGGACCATACGAGCAGTACTTC. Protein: CSASQRGVGPYEQYF.

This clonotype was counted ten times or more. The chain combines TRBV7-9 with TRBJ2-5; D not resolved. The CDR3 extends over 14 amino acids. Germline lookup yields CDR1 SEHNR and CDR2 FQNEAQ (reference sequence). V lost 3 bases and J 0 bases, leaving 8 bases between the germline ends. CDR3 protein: CASSFSGNQETQYF. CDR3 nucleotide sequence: TGTGCCAGCAGCTTTAGTGGGAACCAAGAGACCCAGTACTTC.

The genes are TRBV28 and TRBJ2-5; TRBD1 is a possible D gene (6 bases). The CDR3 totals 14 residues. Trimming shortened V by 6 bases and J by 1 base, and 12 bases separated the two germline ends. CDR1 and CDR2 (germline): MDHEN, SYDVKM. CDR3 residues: CASRTTGSQETQYF. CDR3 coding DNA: TGTGCCAGCAGAACAACAGGGTCCCAAGAGACCCAGTACTTC.

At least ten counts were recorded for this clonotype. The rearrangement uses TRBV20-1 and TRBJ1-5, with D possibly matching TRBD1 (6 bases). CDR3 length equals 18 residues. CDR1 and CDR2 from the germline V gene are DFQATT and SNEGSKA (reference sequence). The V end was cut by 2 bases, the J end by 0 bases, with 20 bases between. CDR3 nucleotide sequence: TGCAGTGCTAGACTGGGGGCCGGGGTCTTCTATAGCAATCAGCCCCAGCATTTT. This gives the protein CSARLGAGVFYSNQPQHF.

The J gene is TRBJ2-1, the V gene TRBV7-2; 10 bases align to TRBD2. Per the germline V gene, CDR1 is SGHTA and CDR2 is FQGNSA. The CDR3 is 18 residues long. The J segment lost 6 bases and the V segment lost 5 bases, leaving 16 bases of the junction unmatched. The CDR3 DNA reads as TGTGCCAGCAGCCCCCGCCCGACTAGCGGGTTGGTGGGCAATGAGCAGTTCTTC. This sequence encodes CASSPRPTSGLVGNEQFF. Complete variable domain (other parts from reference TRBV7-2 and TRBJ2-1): GAGVSQSPSNKVTEKGKDVELRCDPISGHTALYWYRQSLGQGLEFLIYFQGNSAPDKSGLPSDRFSAERTGGSVSTLTIQRTQQEDSAVYLCASSPRPTSGLVGNEQFFGPGTRLTVL.

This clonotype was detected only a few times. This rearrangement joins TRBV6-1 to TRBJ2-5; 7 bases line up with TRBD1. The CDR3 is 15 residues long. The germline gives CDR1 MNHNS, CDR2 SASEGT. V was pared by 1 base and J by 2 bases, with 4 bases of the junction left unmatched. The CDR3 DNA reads TGTGCCAGCAGTGAAGGCGAGGGGGCGCAAGAGACCCAGTACTTC. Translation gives CASSEGEGAQETQYF.

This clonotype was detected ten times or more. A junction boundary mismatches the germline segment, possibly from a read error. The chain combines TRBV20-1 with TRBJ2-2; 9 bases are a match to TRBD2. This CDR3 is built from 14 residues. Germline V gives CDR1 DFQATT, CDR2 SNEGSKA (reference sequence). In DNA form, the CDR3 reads TGCAGTGCTAGGCCTAGCGGGAACTCCGGGGAGCTGTTTTTT. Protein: CSARPSGNSGELFF.

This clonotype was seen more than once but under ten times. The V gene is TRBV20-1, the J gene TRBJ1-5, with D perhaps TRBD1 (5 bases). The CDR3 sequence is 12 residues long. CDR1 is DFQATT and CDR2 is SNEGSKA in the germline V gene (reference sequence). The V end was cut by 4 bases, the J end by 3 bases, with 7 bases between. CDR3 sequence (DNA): TGCAGTGCTACAGGGCCCAATCAGCCCCAGCATTTT. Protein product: CSATGPNQPQHF.

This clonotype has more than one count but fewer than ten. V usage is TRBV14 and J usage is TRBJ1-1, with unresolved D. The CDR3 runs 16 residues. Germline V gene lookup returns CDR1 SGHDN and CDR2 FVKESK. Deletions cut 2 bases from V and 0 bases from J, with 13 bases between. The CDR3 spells CASSQKVSAVNTEAFF. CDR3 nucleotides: TGTGCCAGCAGCCAAAAGGTTTCAGCGGTGAACACTGAAGCTTTCTTT. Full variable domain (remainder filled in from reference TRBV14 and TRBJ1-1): EAGVTQFPSHSVIEKGQTVTLRCDPISGHDNLYWYRRVMGKEIKFLLHFVKESKQDESGMPNNRFLAERTGGTYSTLKVQPAELEDSGVYFCASSQKVSAVNTEAFFGQGTRLTVV.

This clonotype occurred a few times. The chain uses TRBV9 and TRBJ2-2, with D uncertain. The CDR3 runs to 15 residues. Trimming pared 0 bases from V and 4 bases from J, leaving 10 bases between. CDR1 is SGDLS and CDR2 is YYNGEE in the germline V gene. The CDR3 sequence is CASSVVGLGTGELFF. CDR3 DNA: TGTGCCAGCAGCGTAGTGGGGTTGGGCACCGGGGAGCTGTTTTTT. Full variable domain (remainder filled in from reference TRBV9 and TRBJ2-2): DSGVTQTPKHLITATGQRVTLRCSPRSGDLSVYWYQQSLDQGLQFLIQYYNGEERAKGNILERFSAQQFPDLHSELNLSSLELGDSALYFCASSVVGLGTGELFFGEGSRLTVL.

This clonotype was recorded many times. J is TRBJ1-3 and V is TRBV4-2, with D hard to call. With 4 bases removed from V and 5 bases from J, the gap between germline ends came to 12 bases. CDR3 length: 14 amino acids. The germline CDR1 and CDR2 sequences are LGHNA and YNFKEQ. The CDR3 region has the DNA TGTGCCAGCAGCCCTACCTGGGAGCGAAACACCATATATTTT. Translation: CASSPTWERNTIYF.

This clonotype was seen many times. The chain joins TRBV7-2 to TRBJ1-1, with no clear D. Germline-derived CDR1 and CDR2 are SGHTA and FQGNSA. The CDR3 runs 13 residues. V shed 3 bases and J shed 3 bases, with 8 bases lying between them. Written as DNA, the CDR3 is TGTGCCAGCAGCTTGAATACGGACACTGAAGCTTTCTTT. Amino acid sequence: CASSLNTDTEAFF.

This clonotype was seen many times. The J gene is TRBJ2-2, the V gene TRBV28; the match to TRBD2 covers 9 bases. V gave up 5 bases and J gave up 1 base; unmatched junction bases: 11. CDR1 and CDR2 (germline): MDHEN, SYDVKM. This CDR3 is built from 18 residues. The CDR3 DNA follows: TGTGCCAGCAGTCCTCTGGTGGTAGCGGGGGTGAACACCGGGGAGCTGTTTTTT. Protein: CASSPLVVAGVNTGELFF.

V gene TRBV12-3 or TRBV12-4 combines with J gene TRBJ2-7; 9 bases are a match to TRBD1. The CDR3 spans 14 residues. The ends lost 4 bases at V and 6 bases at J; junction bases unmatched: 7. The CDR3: CASSSLQGALEQYF. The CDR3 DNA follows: TGTGCCAGCAGTTCGTTACAGGGGGCCCTCGAGCAGTACTTC.

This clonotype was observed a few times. CDR3 sequence (DNA): TGTGCCAGCAGTTTATACGGGACAGGGACGTTCGATACGCAGTATTTT. This encodes CASSLYGTGTFDTQYF. This chain joins TRBV28 and TRBJ2-3, with 9 bases matching TRBD1. V was pared by 1 base and J by 6 bases, with 8 bases of the junction left unmatched. Germline V gene lookup returns CDR1 MDHEN and CDR2 SYDVKM. CDR3 size: 16 residues. The full variable domain, rest sourced from reference TRBV28 and TRBJ2-3, is DVKVTQSSRYLVKRTGEKVFLECVQDMDHENMFWYRQDPGLGLRLIYFSYDVKMKEKGDIPEGYSVSREKKERFSLILESASTNQTSMYLCASSLYGTGTFDTQYFGPGTRLTVL.

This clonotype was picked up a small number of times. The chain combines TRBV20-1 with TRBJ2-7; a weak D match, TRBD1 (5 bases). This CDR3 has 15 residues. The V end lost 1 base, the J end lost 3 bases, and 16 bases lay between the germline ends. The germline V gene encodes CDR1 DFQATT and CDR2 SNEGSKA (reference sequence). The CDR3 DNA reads TGCAGTGCTAGAGCCCCAAGTGACAGCTTCTACGAGCAGTACTTC. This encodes CSARAPSDSFYEQYF.

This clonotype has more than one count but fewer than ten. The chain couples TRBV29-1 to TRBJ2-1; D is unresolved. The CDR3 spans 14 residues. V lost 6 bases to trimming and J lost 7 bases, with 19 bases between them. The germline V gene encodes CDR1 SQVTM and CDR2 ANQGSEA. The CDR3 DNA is TGCAGCGTCGCCTCTAGAAGGCCGGGTAATGAGCAGTTCTTC. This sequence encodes CSVASRRPGNEQFF.

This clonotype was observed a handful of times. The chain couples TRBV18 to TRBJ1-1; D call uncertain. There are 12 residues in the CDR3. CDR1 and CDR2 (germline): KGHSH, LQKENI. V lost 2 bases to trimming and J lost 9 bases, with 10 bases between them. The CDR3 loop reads CASSPGRFQAFF. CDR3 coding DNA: TGTGCCAGCTCACCAGGGAGGTTTCAAGCTTTCTTT.